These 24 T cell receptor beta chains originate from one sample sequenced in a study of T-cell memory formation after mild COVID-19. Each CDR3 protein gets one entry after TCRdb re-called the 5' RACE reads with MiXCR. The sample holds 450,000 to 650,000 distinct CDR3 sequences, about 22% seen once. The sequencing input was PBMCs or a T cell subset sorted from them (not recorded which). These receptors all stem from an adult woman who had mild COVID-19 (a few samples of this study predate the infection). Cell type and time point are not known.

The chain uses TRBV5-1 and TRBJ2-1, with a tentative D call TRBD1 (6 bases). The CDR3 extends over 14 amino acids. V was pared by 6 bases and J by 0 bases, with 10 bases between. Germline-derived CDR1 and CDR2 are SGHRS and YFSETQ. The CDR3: CASNGQPSYNEQFF. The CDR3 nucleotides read TGCGCCAGCAACGGACAGCCCTCCTACAATGAGCAGTTCTTC. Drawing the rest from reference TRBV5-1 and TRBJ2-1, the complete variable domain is KAGVTQTPRYLIKTRGQQVTLSCSPISGHRSVSWYQQTPGQGLQFLFEYFSETQRNKGNFPGRFSGRQFSNSRSEMNVSTLELGDSALYLCASNGQPSYNEQFFGPGTRLTVL.

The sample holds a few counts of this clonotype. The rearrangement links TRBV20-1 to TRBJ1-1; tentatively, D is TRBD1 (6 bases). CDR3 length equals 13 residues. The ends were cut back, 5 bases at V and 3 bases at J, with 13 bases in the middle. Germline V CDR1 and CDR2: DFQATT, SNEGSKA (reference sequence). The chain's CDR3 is CSARGGLDTEAFF. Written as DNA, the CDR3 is TGCAGTGCTCGGGGGGGCCTAGACACTGAAGCTTTCTTT.

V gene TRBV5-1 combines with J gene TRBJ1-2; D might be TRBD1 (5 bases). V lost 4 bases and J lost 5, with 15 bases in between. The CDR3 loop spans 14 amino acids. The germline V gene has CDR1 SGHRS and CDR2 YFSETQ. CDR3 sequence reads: CASSASGREYGYTF. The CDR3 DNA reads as TGCGCCAGCAGCGCCTCGGGACGGGAGTATGGCTACACCTTC.

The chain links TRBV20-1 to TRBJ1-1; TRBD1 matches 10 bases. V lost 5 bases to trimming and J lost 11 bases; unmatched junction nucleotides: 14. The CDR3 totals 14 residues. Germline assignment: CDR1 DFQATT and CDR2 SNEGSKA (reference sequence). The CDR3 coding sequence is TGCAGTGCTCGGACAGGGGGATCGGGGGTAGTCGCTTTCTTT. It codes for CSARTGGSGVVAFF.

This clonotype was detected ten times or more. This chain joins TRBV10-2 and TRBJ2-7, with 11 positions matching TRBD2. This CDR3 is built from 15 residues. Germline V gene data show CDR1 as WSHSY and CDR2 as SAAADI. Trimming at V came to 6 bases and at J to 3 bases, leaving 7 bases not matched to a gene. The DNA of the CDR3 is TGCGCCAGCAGCGTCTCCGGGACTAGCGGCTACGAGCAGTACTTC. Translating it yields CASSVSGTSGYEQYF.

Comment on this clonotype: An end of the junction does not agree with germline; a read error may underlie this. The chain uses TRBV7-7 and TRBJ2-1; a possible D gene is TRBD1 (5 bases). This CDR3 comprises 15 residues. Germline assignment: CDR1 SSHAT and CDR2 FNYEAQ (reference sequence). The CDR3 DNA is TGTGCTAGCAGCTTAAGTCAGGGAACGGGCAATGAGCAGTTCTTC. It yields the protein CASSLSQGTGNEQFF.

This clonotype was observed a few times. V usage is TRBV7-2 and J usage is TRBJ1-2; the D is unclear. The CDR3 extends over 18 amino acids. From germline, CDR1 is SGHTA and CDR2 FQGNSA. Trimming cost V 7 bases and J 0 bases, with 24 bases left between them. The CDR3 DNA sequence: TGTGCCAGCACCGATGGGTTCTGGGGAGTGTCAGCTAACTATGGCTACACCTTC. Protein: CASTDGFWGVSANYGYTF.

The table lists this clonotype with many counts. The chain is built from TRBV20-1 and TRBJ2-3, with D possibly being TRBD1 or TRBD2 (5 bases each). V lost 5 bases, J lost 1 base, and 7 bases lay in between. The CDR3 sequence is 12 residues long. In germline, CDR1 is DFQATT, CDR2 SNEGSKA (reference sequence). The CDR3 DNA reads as TGCAGTGCTCGGGACGGCACAGATACGCAGTATTTT. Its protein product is CSARDGTDTQYF.

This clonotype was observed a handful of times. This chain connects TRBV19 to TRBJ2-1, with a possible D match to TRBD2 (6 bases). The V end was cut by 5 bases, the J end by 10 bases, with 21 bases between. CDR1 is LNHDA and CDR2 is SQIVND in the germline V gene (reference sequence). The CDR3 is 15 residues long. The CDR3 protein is CASSRDSIPASEQFF. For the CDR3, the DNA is TGTGCCAGTAGTCGGGACTCGATCCCCGCGTCGGAGCAGTTCTTC.

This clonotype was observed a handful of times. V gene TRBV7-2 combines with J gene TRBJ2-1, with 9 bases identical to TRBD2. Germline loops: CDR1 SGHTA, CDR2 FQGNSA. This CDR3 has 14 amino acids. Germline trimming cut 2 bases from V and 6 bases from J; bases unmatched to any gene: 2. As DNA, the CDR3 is TGTGCCAGCAGCTTAAAAGCGGGAGGCAATGAGCAGTTCTTC. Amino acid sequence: CASSLKAGGNEQFF. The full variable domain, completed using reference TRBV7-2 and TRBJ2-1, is GAGVSQSPSNKVTEKGKDVELRCDPISGHTALYWYRQSLGQGLEFLIYFQGNSAPDKSGLPSDRFSAERTGGSVSTLTIQRTQQEDSAVYLCASSLKAGGNEQFFGPGTRLTVL.

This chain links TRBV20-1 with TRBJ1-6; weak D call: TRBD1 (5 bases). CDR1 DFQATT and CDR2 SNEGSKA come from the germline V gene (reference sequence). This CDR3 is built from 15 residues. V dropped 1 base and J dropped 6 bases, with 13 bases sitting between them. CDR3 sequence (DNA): TGCAGTGCTAGAGGGACCAGGGTTCGTAATTCACCCCTCCACTTT. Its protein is CSARGTRVRNSPLHF.

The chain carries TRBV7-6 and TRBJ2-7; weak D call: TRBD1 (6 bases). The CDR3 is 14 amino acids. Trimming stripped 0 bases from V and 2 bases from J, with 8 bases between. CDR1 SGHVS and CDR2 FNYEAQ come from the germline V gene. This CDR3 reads CASSLATGTYEQYF. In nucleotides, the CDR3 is TGTGCCAGCAGCTTAGCGACAGGTACCTACGAGCAGTACTTC.

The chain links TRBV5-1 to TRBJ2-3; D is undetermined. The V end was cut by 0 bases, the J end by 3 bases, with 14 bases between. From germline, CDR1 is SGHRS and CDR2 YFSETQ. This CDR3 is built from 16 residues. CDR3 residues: CASSLAVAVVTDTQYF. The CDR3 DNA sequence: TGCGCCAGCAGCTTGGCCGTAGCCGTCGTTACAGATACGCAGTATTTT.

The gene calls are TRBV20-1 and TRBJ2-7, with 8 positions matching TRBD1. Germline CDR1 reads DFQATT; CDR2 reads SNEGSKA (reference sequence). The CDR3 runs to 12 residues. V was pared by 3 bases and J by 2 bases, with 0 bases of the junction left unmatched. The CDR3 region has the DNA TGCAGTGCTAGGGACAGGGCCTACGAGCAGTACTTC. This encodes CSARDRAYEQYF.

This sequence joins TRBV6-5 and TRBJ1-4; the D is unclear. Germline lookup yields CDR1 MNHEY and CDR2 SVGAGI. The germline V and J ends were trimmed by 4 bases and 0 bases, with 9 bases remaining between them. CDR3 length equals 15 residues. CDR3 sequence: CASSFQTTTNEKLFF. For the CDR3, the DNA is TGTGCCAGCAGTTTCCAGACCACAACTAATGAAAAACTGTTTTTT.

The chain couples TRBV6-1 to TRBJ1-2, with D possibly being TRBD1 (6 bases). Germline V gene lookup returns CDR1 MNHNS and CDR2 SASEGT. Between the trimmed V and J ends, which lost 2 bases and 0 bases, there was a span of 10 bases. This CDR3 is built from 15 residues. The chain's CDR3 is CASSERGGANYGYTF. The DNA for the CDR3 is TGTGCCAGCAGTGAAAGGGGGGGAGCTAACTATGGCTACACCTTC.

The chain's CDR3 is CATQTGSSYEQYF. As DNA, the CDR3 is TGTGCCACCCAGACAGGGAGCTCCTACGAGCAGTACTTC. The chain couples TRBV2 to TRBJ2-7; TRBD1 agrees at 7 bases. The trim removed 10 bases at V and 0 bases at J, leaving 6 bases unmatched. CDR1 and CDR2 (germline): SNHLY, FYNNEI. This CDR3 region has 13 residues.

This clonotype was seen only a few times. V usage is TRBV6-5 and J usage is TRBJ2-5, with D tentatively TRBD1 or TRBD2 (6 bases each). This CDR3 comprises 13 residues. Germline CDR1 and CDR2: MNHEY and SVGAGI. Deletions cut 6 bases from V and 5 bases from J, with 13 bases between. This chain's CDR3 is CASRRGGLETQYF. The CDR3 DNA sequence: TGTGCCAGCAGGCGAGGGGGGCTGGAGACCCAGTACTTC.

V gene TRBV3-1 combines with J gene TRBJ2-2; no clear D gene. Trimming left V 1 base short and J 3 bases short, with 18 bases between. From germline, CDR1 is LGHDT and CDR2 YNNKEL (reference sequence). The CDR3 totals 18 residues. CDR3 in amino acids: CASSQAAEATFHTGELFF. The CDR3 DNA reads TGTGCCAGCAGCCAAGCCGCCGAGGCGACTTTTCACACCGGGGAGCTGTTTTTT.

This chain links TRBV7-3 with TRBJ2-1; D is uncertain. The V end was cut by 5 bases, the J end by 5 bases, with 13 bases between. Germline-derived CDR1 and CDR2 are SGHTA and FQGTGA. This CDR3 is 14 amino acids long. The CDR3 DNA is TGTGCCAGCAGCCCGGGCCACGCAAACAATGAGCAGTTCTTC. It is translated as CASSPGHANNEQFF.

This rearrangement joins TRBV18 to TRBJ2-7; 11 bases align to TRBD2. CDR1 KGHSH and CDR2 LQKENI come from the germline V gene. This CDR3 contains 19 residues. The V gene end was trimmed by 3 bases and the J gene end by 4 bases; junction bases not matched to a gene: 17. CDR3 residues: CASSPPVVAGGQRLYEQYF. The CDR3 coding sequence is TGTGCCAGCTCACCCCCGGTAGTAGCGGGGGGGCAGAGATTGTACGAGCAGTACTTC.

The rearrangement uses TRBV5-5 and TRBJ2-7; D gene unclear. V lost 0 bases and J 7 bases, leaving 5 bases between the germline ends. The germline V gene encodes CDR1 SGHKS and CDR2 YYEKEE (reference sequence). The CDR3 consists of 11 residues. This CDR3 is CASSLVSEQYF. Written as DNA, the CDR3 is TGTGCCAGCAGCTTGGTTTCAGAGCAGTACTTC.

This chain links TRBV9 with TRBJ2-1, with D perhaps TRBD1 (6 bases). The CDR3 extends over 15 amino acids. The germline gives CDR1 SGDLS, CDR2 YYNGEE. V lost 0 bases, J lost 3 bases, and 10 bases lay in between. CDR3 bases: TGTGCCAGCAGCGTAGCCGGACAGCTCTACAATGAGCAGTTCTTC. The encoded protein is CASSVAGQLYNEQFF. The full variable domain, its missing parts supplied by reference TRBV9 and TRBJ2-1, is DSGVTQTPKHLITATGQRVTLRCSPRSGDLSVYWYQQSLDQGLQFLIQYYNGEERAKGNILERFSAQQFPDLHSELNLSSLELGDSALYFCASSVAGQLYNEQFFGPGTRLTVL.

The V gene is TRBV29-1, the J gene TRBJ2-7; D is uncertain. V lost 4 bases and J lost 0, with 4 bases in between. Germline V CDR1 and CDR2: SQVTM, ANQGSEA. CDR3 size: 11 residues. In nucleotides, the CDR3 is TGCAGCGTTGGATACTCCTACGAGCAGTACTTC. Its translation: CSVGYSYEQYF.